The present T cell receptor (beta chain) was sequenced within a study of T cell responses to AZD1222 COVID-19 vaccine. In the study overall: Second-dose intervals near 4 or 12 weeks were combined.

J gave up 3 bases and V 4 bases, and 6 bases lay outside the gene matches. The CDR3 length is 15 residues. Germline V gives CDR1 MDHEN, CDR2 SYDVKM. Produced via immunoSEQ multiplex PCR; TCRdb's table is partial and in-frame only. The table has about 120,000 clones, approximately 90% seen once. The gene calls are TRBV28 and TRBJ2-7, with 10 bases fitting TRBD1. The sample consisted of peripheral blood, taken on day 0 of AZD1222 vaccination. The source of this sequence is an adult in good health. The CDR3 here is CASSSGGTGVYEQYF. In DNA, the CDR3 is TGTGCCAGCAGTTCCGGCGGGACAGGGGTCTACGAGCAGTACTTC.